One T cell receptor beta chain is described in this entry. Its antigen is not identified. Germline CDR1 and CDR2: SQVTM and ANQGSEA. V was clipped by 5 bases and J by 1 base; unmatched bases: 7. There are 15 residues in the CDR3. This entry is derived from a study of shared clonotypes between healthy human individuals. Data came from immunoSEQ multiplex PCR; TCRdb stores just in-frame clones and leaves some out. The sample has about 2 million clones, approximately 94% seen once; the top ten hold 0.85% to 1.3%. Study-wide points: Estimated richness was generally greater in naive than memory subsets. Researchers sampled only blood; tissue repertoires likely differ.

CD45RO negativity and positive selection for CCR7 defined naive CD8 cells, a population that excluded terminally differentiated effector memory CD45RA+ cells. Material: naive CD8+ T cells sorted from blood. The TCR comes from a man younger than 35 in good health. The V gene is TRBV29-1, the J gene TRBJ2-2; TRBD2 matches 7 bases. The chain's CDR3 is CSVLTAGENTGELFF. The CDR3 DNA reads TGCAGCGTTCTCACGGCGGGGGAGAACACCGGGGAGCTGTTTTTT.